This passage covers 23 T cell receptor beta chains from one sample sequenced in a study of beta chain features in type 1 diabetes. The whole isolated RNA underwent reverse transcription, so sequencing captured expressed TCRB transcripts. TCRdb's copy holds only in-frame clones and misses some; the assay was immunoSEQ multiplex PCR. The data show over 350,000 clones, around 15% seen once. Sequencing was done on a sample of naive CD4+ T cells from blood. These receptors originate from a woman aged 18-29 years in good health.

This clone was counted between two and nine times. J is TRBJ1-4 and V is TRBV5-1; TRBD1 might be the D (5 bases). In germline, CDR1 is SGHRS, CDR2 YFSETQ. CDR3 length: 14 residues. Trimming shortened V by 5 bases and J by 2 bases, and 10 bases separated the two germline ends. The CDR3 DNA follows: TGCGCCAGCAGAGCAGGGACTACTAATGAAAAACTGTTTTTT. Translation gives CASRAGTTNEKLFF.

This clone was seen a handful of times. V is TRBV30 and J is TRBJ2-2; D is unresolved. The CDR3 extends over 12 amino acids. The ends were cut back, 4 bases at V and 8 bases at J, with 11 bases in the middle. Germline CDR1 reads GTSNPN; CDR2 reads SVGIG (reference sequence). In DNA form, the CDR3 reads TGTGCCTGGATCGCCTTCACTGGGGAGCTGTTTTTT. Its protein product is CAWIAFTGELFF. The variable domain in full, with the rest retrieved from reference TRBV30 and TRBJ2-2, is SQTIHQWPATLVQPVGSPLSLECTVEGTSNPNLYWYRQAAGRGLQLLFYSVGIGQISSEVPQNLSASRPQDRQFILSSKKLLLSDSGFYLCAWIAFTGELFFGEGSRLTVL.

DNA of the CDR3: TGTGCCACCAGCGGACAGGGGAGGCGAGAGACCCAGTACTTC. It encodes CATSGQGRRETQYF. The chain uses TRBV15 and TRBJ2-5, with 9 bases lining up with TRBD1. After removal of 5 bases from V and 4 bases from J, the junction contained 5 bases not matched to a gene. CDR3 length: 14 residues. CDR1 LNHNV and CDR2 YYDKDF come from the germline V gene (reference sequence).

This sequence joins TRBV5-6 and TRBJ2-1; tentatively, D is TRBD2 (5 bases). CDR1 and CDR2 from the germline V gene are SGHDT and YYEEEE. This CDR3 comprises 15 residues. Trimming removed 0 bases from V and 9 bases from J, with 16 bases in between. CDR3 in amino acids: CASSLGQVLGLEQFF. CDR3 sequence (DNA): TGTGCCAGCAGCTTGGGGCAGGTTCTCGGACTTGAGCAGTTCTTC.

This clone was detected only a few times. CDR3 region: CASRTTLETQYF. For the CDR3, the DNA is TGTGCCAGCAGAACGACTTTAGAGACCCAGTACTTC. The chain has TRBV28 and TRBJ2-5; D unresolved. This CDR3 has 12 residues. Trimming took off 6 bases at V and 4 bases at J, with 9 bases between the two ends. CDR1 is MDHEN, CDR2 SYDVKM, per germline.

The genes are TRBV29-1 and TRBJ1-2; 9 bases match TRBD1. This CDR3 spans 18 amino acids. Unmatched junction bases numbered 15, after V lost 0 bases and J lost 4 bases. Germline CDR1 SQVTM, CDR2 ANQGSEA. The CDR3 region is CSVEDPRNRGRGTYGYTF. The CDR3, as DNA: TGCAGCGTTGAAGATCCCCGGAACAGGGGGCGCGGTACCTATGGCTACACCTTC.

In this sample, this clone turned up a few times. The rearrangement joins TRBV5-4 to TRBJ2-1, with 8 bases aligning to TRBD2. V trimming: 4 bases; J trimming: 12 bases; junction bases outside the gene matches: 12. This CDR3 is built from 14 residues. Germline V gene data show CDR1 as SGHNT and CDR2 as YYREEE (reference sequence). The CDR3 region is CASSTAGTRGRQFF. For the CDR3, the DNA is TGTGCCAGCAGCACAGCCGGGACTAGGGGGAGGCAGTTCTTC.

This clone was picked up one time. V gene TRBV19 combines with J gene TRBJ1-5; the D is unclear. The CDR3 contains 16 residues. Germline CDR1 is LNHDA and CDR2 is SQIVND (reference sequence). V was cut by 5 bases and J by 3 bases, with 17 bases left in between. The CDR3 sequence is CASSESGSENNQPQHF. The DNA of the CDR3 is TGTGCCAGTAGTGAGTCCGGGAGCGAAAACAATCAGCCCCAGCATTTT.

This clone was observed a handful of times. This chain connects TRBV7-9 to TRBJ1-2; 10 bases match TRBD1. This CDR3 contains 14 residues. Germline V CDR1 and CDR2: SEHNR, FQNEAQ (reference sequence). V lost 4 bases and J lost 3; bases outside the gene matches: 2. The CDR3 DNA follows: TGTGCCAGCAGCTCCGGACAGGGGGACTATGGCTACACCTTC. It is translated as CASSSGQGDYGYTF.

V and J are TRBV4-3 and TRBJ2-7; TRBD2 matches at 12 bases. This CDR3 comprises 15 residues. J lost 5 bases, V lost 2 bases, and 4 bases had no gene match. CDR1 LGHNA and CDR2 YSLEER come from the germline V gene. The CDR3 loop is CASSQRLAGENEQYF. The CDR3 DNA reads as TGCGCCAGCAGCCAACGACTAGCGGGAGAGAACGAGCAGTACTTC.

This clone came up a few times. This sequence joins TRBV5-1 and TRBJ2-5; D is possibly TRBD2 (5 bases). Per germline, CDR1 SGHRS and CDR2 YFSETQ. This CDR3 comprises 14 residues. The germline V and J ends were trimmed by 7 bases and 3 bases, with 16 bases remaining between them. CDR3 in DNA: TGCGCCAGCGAGGGCCCGCCGAAGAAAGAGACCCAGTACTTC. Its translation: CASEGPPKKETQYF.

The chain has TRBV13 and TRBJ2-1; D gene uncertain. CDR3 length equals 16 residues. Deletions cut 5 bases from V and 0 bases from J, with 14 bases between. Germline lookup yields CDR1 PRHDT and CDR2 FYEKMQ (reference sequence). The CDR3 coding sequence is TGTGCCAGCAGCCCCACCGGATCTAGCTCCTACAATGAGCAGTTCTTC. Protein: CASSPTGSSSYNEQFF.

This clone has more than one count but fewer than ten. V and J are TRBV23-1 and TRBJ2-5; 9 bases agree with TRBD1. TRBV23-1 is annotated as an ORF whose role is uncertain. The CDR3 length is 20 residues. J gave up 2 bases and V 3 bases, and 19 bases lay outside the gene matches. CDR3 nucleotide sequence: TGCGCCAGCAGTCATGAATTCCCCGATCAGGACAGGGGACCTCAAGAGACCCAGTACTTC. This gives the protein CASSHEFPDQDRGPQETQYF.

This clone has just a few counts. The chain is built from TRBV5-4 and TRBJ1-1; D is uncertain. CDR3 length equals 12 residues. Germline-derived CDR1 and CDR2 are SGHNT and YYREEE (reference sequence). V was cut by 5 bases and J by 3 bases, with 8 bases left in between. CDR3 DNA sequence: TGTGCCAGCAGGAGGGTTGACACTGAAGCTTTCTTT. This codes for CASRRVDTEAFF. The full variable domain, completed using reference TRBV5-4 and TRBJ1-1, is ETGVTQSPTHLIKTRGQQVTLRCSSQSGHNTVSWYQQALGQGPQFIFQYYREEENGRGNFPPRFSGLQFPNYSSELNVNALELDDSALYLCASRRVDTEAFFGQGTRLTVV.

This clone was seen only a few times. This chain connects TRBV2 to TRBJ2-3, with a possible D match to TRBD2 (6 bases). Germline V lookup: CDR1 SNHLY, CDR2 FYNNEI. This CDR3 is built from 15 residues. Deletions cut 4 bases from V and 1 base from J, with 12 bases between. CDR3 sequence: CASSVSGTRTDTQYF. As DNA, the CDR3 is TGTGCCAGCAGTGTTAGCGGAACCCGCACAGATACGCAGTATTTT.

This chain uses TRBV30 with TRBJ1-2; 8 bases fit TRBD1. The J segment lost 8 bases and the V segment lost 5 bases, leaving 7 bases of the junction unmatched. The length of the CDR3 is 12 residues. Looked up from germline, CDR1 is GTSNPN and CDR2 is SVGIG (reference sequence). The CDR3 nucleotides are TGTGCCTGGGCAGAGACAGGGGCCGGCTACACCTTC. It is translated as CAWAETGAGYTF.

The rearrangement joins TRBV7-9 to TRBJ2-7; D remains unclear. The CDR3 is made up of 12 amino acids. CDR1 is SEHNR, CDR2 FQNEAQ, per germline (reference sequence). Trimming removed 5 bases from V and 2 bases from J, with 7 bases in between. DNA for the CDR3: TGTGCCAGCAGCCAGGATACCTACGAGCAGTACTTC. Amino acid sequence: CASSQDTYEQYF.

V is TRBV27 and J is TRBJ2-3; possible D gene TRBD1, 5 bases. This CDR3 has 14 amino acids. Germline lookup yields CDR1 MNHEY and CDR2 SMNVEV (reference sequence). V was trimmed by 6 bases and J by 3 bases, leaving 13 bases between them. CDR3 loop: CASSPSRVTDTQYF. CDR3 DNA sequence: TGTGCCAGCAGCCCTTCCAGGGTGACAGATACGCAGTATTTT.

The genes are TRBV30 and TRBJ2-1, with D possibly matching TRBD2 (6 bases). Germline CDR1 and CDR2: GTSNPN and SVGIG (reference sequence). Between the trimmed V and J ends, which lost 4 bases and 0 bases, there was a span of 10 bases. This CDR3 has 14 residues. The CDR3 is CAWTAGSSYNEQFF. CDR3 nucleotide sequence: TGTGCCTGGACGGCGGGGAGCTCCTACAATGAGCAGTTCTTC.

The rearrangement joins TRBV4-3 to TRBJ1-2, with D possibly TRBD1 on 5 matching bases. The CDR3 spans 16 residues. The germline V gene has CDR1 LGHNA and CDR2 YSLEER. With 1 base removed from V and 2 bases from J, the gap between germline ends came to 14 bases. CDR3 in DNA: TGCGCCAGCAGCCAAGGAAAGGGGTCAGGGAACTATGGCTACACCTTC. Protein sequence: CASSQGKGSGNYGYTF.

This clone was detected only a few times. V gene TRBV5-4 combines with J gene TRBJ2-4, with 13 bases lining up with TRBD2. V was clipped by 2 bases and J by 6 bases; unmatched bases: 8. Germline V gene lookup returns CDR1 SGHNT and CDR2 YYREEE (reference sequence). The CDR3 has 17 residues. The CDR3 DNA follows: TGTGCCAGCAGCTTCCCGGGACTAGCGGGGACTTCAAACATTCAGTACTTC. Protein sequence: CASSFPGLAGTSNIQYF.

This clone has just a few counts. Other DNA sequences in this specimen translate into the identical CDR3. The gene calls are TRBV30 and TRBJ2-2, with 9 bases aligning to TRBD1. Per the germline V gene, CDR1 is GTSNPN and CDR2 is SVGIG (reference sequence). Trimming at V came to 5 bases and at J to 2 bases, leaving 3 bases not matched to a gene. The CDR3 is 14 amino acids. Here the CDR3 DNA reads TGTGCCTGGGGGGGACAGGGTAACACCGGGGAGCTGTTTTTT. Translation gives CAWGGQGNTGELFF.

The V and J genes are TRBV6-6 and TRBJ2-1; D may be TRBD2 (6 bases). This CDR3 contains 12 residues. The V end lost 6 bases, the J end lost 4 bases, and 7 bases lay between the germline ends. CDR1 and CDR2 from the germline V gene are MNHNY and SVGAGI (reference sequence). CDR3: CASRGLYNEQFF. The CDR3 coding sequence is TGTGCCAGCAGGGGACTTTACAATGAGCAGTTCTTC.